This T cell receptor (beta chain) was documented in a study of cytomegalovirus exposure and HLA in healthy donors (dated by TCRdb to 2017 to 2019). Notes on the research overall: According to an earlier analysis of a few hundred of the donors, 150 million to 200 million T cells yielded 90 million to 140 million unique TCR beta sequences and 276 Gb of sequence data. Approximately 310 gigabases of sequencing data and approximately 92 million unique TCR sequences made up an early release that covered nearly 650 HLA-typed donors. Among the approximately 400 genotyped donors, 81% belonged to the genetic ancestry cluster associated with self-reported Caucasian donors. The aim of the study was to test whether cataloging public T cell receptors could identify signatures of past pathogen exposure. The study profiled the T cell repertoires of 500 to 800 subjects by immunosequencing and related them to cytomegalovirus serostatus. Besides the first cohort of more than 650 subjects, a separate validation cohort made up of over 95 different subjects was used. High-throughput TCR immunosequencing, statistical association of individual TCRs with disease status, and machine learning were combined to predict cytomegalovirus infection status. To study patterns of TCR occurrence, a later analysis re-analyzed previously published TCR beta repertoires from 666 donors and added high-resolution HLA genotyping. Rather than drawing on any new phenotypic data, the later analysis identified candidate immune exposures from TCR beta sequences and the way those sequences occurred across donors. An earlier analysis of nearly 600 of the donors applied high-throughput TCR beta sequencing to assess whether each TCR beta V gene segment acted as functional or pseudogenic. Donor age, sex, ethnicity and CMV serostatus were compiled together with the repertoire data. A later genetic analysis took genome-wide SNP genotypes for about three fifths of the roughly 670 donors and used that subset as a discovery cohort. Every repertoire in the discovery cohort had been generated on one and the same sequencing platform. Both class I and class II loci were covered by HLA typing, at four-digit resolution. Typing coverage varied by locus: 629-630 donors for A, B, C, DRB1 and DQB1; approximately 520 for DQA1; over 600 for DPA1; roughly 470 for DPB1. Several DR-DQ haplotypes were handled as single units for association and clustering because linkage in the cohort was strong. Among some 410 genotyped donors of the cohort, an average of about 240,000 unique TCR beta nucleotide sequences were sequenced per donor, roughly 18% of them non-productive. Study-wide conclusions, independent of this receptor: In a later analysis, several top co-occurrence clusters were reported to appear linked to parvovirus B19, influenza, CMV and Epstein-Barr virus. In a later analysis, most CMV-associated TCR beta chains were found to appear HLA-restricted, with HLA associations seemingly driven largely by CMV exposure. The cohort was sequenced for TCR beta chains only, and without alpha or paired-chain data the features that could be detected were limited. In an earlier analysis of fewer than 750 of the donors, most TCR beta V segments were observed in productive rearrangements about 87% or about 30% of the time, broadly matching IMGT annotations. A total of roughly 160 TCR beta chains were listed by the study as associated with cytomegalovirus. The only immune exposure information available for the cohort was CMV serostatus. The earlier analysis of approximately 560 of the donors excluded 15 to 20 rarely observed V segments, including chromosome 9 orphons, because counts were too low. In a later analysis, HLA-associated TCR beta chains were found to be more clonally expanded and to have lower generation probabilities than equally common non-associated chains. According to a later analysis, TCR association rates differed among HLA loci, with DRB1 alleles showing the most associated TCRs and HLA-C alleles showing the fewest. Presence/absence analyses assumed roughly uniform sequencing depth across donors, an assumption that may not hold. Linkage disequilibrium might explain the correlated functional status among segregating V segments, but an unknown experimental factor could not be excluded. The sequencing pipeline was judged likely to have produced a cluster of highly shared sequence variants as a technical artifact. When HLA alleles, especially DR and DQ, strongly co-occurred, TCR associations were difficult to assign to individual alleles. Some IMGT-functional V segments, including TRBV6-2 and TRBV6-3, could not be distinguished by the 87-base-pair reads and were therefore excluded. HLA typing was unavailable for some donors at each locus, so association tests used only the typed subset. Compared with the approximately 710-donor mean, donors in an Asian-associated ancestry cluster had fewer N-insertions in productive TCRs, according to a later genetic analysis. The authors suggested that the approach could potentially be generalized to other disease states and immunological phenotypes. Most TCR sequences were observed very rarely across donors, whereas some public TCRs were present in many individuals. A further reported finding was that TCR beta sequences accurately predicted the HLA-A and HLA-B alleles for most subjects in the first cohort. A later genetic analysis associated a missense DCLRE1C variant with V-gene and J-gene trimming of TCR beta chains, and an independent cohort replicated the association. In vitro tests confirmed that three of the cytomegalovirus-associated TCR beta chains recognize cytomegalovirus antigens. In both the original and validation cohorts, the classifier was reported to diagnose cytomegalovirus status with high specificity and sensitivity. In a later analysis, some 18,000 TCR beta sequences were associated with specific HLA alleles at a false discovery rate of 0.05.

Library creation used the immunoSEQ multiplex PCR assay. For the multiplex PCR, a mixture combining 60 forward primers for TCR Vbeta segments and 13 reverse primers for TCR Jbeta segments was used. The CDR3 region of rearranged TCR beta genes was amplified from genomic DNA with a multiplex PCR assay. The amplified TCR beta libraries were sequenced on the Illumina HiSeq System as 87-base-pair reads. In the source study's methods: Across the 500 to 750 repertoires, a later analysis counted 75 million to 90 million unique TCR beta chains, about 10 million of which were shared by at least two donors. To remove PCR and sequencing errors, raw reads were error-corrected and collapsed into unique sequences using a nearest-neighbor algorithm that merged closely related sequences. Alignment of CDR3 sequences to IMGT reference sequences was used to assign V, D and J gene segments. For a sequence to be retained, a match of at least six nucleotides was required to both a V gene segment and a J gene segment. A rearrangement counted as productive if the CDR3 had no stop codons and remained in frame with V and J, and every other rearrangement counted as non-productive. CDR3 was defined according to IMGT convention as the region running from the second conserved V-encoded cysteine to the conserved J-encoded phenylalanine. The earlier analysis of some 540 of the donors excluded any sequence lacking an unambiguous match to a single V gene segment. In an earlier analysis of approximately 590 of the donors, a V segment was called functional when productive rearrangements were above 56.7%, and segregating when the standard deviation between donors exceeded 5%. A statistical classification framework was developed to diagnose cytomegalovirus status using the catalog of TCR beta chain sequences. In a later analysis, V and J genes were assigned by comparing TCR nucleotide sequences against IMGT/GENE-DB human TR gene sequences. Using the TCRdist pipeline, a later analysis assigned CDR3 sequences along with most-parsimonious VDJ recombination scenarios. In a later analysis, every TCR beta chain was defined by the combination of its CDR3 amino acid sequence and its V-gene family, and reads without a unique V-gene family were dropped. As a way to deal with suspected cross-contamination and a sequencing artifact, a later analysis dropped roughly 620 nucleotide sequences that were highly shared and had low generation probability. In a later analysis, a clonal expansion index was calculated for each public chain from normalized within-repertoire ranks of inferred template counts. In a later analysis, generation probabilities were computed with a VDJ recombination model fitted to out-of-frame rearrangements, and the resulting probabilities were checked against IGoR. A later analysis scored TCR-TCR, TCR-HLA and TCR-CMV co-occurrence with hypergeometric tests, applying a repertoire-size bias correction to TCR pairs. A later analysis estimated false discovery rates by permuting HLA or CMV assignments 20 times. A later analysis grouped co-occurring TCRs with DBSCAN, adding TCRdist sequence similarity when clustering within HLA-allele-positive subsets. Repertoires with fewer than 30,000 or more than 120,000 public chains were left out of co-occurrence clustering, as were several repertoires with anomalous nucleotide sharing. TCRdb took this table from immuneACCESS and kept in-frame rearrangements with V and J called. Such tables lack part of the clones; where checked against another copy, unresolved V genes explain under half of the gap, and the rest is unexplained. V, J and clone size reflect that table, while D and trimming were determined from the DNA. The sample table records roughly 150,000 clones; about 88% of these occur just once. The leading ten clones occupy over 2% of the sample.

The cohort was made up of about 670 healthy bone marrow donors. At the time of sampling, all cohort members were nominally healthy, though unrecorded immune exposures were likely present. The donor was CMV seropositive and belonged to the group of more than 250 seropositive cohort members. Each donor provided a peripheral blood sample, and peripheral blood mononuclear cells were used for TCR beta sequencing. Genomic DNA extraction from the blood cell samples was performed with the Qiagen DNeasy Blood Extraction Kit. From the cysteine up to the phenylalanine, the CDR3 has a length of 14 residues. The kept DNA is CDR3 alone, 42 bases in frame from the first base. The germline ends are 9 bases apart after V is trimmed by 0 bases and J by 4 bases. CDR1 and CDR2, per the germline V gene, are SGHNT and YENEEA. Regarding this clone: Its antigen is still unknown. No quality values exist for individual bases; no much larger clone is one base distant.

The V and J genes are TRBV11-3 and TRBJ1-1, and perhaps TRBD1 as D gene, on 5 matching bases. The receptor's source is a young man in good health and CMV-seropositive. The sequencing input was PBMCs. The CDR3 is CASSLDPGATEAFF. The base sequence is TGTGCCAGCAGCTTAGACCCTGGGGCCACTGAAGCTTTCTTT.